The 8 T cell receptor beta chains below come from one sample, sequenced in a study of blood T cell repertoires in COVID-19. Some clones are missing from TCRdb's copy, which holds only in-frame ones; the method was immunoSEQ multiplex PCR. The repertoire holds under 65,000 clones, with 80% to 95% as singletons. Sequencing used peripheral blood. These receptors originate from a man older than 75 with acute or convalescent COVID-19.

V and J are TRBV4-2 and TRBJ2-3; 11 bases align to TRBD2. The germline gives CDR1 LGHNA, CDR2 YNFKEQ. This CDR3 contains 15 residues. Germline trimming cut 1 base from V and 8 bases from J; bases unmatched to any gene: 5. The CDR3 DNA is TGTGCCAGCAGCCAAGCCGGGACTAGCGGCCCTACGCAGTATTTT. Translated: CASSQAGTSGPTQYF.

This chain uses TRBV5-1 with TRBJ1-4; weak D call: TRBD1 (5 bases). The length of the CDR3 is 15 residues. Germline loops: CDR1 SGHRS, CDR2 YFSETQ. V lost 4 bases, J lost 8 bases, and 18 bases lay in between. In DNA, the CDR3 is TGCGCCAGCAGCCCGGGAGTAGGGGAGGGCGAAAAACTGTTTTTT. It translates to CASSPGVGEGEKLFF.

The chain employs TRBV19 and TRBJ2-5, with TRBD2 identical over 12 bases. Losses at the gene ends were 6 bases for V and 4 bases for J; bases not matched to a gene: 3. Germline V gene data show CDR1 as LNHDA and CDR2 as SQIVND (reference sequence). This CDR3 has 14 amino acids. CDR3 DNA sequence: TGTGCCAGTAGCTGGGGACTAGCGGGAGAGACCCAGTACTTC. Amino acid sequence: CASSWGLAGETQYF.

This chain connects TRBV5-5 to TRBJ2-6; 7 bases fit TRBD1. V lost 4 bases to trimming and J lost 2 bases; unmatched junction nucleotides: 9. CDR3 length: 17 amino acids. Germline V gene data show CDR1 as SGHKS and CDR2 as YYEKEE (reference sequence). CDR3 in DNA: TGTGCCAGCAGCGACGACAGGGTACGGACTGGGGCCAACGTCCTGACTTTC. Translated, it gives CASSDDRVRTGANVLTF.

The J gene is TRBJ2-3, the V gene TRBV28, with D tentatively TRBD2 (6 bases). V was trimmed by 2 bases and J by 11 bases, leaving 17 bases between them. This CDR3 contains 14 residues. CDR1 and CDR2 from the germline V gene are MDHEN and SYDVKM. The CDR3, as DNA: TGTGCCAGCAGTTTAGTTGTGGCTAGCGCGGGGCAGTATTTT. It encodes CASSLVVASAGQYF.

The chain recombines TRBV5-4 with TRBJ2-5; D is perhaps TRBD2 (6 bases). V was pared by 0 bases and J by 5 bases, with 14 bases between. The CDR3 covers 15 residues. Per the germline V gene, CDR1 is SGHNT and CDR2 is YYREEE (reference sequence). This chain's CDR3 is CASSLARGAGETQYF. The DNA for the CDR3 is TGTGCCAGCAGCTTGGCCCGCGGGGCCGGGGAGACCCAGTACTTC.

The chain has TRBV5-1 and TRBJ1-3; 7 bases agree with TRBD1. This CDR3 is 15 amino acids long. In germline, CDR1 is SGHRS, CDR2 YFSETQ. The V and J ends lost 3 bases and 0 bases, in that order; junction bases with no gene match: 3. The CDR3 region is CASSSDRFSGNTIYF. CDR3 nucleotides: TGCGCCAGCAGCTCGGACAGGTTCTCTGGAAACACCATATATTTT.

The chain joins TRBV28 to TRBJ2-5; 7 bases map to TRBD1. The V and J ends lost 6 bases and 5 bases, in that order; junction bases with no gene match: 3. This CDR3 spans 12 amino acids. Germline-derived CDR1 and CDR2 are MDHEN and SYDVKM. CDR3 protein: CASSGQAETQYF. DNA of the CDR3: TGTGCCAGCAGCGGACAGGCGGAGACCCAGTACTTC.